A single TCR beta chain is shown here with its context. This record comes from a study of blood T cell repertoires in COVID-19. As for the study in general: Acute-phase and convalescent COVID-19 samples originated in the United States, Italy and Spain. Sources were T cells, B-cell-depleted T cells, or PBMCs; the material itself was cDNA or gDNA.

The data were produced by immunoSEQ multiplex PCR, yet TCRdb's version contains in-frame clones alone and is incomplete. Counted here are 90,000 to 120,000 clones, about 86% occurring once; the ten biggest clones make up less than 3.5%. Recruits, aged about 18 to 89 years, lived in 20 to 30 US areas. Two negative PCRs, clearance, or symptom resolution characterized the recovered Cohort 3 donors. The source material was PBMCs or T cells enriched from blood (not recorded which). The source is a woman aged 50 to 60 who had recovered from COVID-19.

The CDR3 coding sequence is TGTGCCAGCAGTAAGAGGGGGATGAACACTGAAGCTTTCTTT. As protein: CASSKRGMNTEAFF. The genes are TRBV6-2 or TRBV6-3 and TRBJ1-1; D might be TRBD1 (6 bases). Looked up from germline, CDR1 is MNHEY and CDR2 is SVGEGT. This CDR3 spans 14 amino acids. Trimming left V 5 bases short and J 0 bases short, with 10 bases between.